This entry lists 6 T cell receptor beta chains sequenced from one sample in a study of cytomegalovirus exposure and HLA in healthy donors. Produced via immunoSEQ multiplex PCR; TCRdb's table is partial and in-frame only. The table has hundreds of thousands of clones, over 80% seen once; the top ten hold around an eighth. The sequenced material came from PBMCs. The receptors here all came from a woman in her 30s in good health and CMV-seropositive.

This sequence joins TRBV6-5 and TRBJ2-7; D not certain. This CDR3 region has 13 residues. The V end was cut by 0 bases, the J end by 6 bases, with 9 bases between. Germline values: CDR1 MNHEY, CDR2 SVGAGI. Here the CDR3 DNA reads TGTGCCAGCAGTTACTCGAAAGGGCTCGAGCAGTACTTC. Protein sequence: CASSYSKGLEQYF.

This clone was picked up one time. The gene calls are TRBV10-2 and TRBJ1-5; possible D gene TRBD1, 5 bases. V was trimmed by 0 bases and J by 7 bases, leaving 10 bases between them. This CDR3 spans 14 amino acids. The V gene's germline CDR1 is WSHSY and CDR2 SAAADI. The CDR3 is CASSESVGGQPQHF. The CDR3 DNA is TGCGCCAGCAGTGAGTCGGTGGGGGGACAGCCCCAGCATTTT.

The chain recombines TRBV7-3 with TRBJ2-7, with 8 nucleotides matching TRBD1. The V and J ends lost 1 base and 2 bases, in that order; junction bases with no gene match: 4. The CDR3 is 15 amino acids. The germline V gene encodes CDR1 SGHTA and CDR2 FQGTGA. For the CDR3, the DNA is TGTGCCAGCAGCTTAAAAGGGGGACAGGCCTACGAGCAGTACTTC. Translating gives CASSLKGGQAYEQYF.

This sequence joins TRBV6-5 and TRBJ2-7, with TRBD1 identical over 9 bases. From germline, CDR1 is MNHEY and CDR2 SVGAGI. Unmatched junction bases numbered 6, after V lost 0 bases and J lost 3 bases. The CDR3 totals 16 residues. The CDR3 is CASSYSLSDRGYEQYF. In nucleotides, the CDR3 is TGTGCCAGCAGTTACTCACTCTCGGACAGGGGCTACGAGCAGTACTTC.

There are a few counts of this clone. V gene TRBV6-5 combines with J gene TRBJ2-7; D gene unclear. The V gene's germline CDR1 is MNHEY and CDR2 SVGAGI. The length of the CDR3 is 14 residues. V was trimmed by 5 bases and J by 2 bases, leaving 13 bases between them. The CDR3, as DNA: TGTGCCAGCAGTGACATCAGAAGCGCCTACGAGCAGTACTTC. As protein: CASSDIRSAYEQYF.

The V and J genes are TRBV2 and TRBJ1-5; D remains ambiguous. The CDR3 loop spans 13 amino acids. V dropped 7 bases and J dropped 1 base, with 8 bases sitting between them. Germline-derived CDR1 and CDR2 are SNHLY and FYNNEI. CDR3 amino acids: CASKSGSNQPQHF. CDR3 nucleotide sequence: TGTGCCAGCAAAAGTGGGAGCAATCAGCCCCAGCATTTT.